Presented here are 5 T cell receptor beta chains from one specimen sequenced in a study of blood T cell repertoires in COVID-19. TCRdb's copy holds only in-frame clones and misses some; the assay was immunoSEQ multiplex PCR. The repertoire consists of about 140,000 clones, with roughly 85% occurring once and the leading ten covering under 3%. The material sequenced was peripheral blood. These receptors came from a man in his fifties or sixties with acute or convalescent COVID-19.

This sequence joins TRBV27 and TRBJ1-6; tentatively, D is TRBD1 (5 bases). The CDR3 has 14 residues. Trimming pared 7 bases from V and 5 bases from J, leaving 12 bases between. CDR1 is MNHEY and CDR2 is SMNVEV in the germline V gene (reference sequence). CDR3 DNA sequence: TGTGCCAGCAAGGAAGGGGTCCATAATTCACCCCTCCACTTT. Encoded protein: CASKEGVHNSPLHF.

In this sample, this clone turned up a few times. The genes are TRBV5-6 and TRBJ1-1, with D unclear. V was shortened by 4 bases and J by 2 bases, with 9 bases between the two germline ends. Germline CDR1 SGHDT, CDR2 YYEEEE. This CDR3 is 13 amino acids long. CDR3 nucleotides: TGTGCCAGCAGCCCACGAGGAAACACTGAAGCTTTCTTT. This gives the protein CASSPRGNTEAFF.

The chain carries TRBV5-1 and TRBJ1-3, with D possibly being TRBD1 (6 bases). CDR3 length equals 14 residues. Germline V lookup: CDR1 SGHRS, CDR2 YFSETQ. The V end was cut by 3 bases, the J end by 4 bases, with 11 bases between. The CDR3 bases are TGCGCCAGCAGCTGGGGGACACAAGGAAACACCATATATTTT. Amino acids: CASSWGTQGNTIYF.

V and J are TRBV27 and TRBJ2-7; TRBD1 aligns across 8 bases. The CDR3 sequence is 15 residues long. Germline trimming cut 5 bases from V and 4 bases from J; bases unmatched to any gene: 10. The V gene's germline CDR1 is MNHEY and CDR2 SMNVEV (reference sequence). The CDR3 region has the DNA TGTGCCAGCAGTCCGGGCAGGGGGCGCGGGTACGAGCAGTACTTC. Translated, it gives CASSPGRGRGYEQYF.

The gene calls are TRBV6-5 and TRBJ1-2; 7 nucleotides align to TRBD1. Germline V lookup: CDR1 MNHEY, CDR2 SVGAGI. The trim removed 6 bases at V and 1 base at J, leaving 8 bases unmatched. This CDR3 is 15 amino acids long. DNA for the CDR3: TGTGCCAGCAGCCGGGACAGATTCTTTAACTATGGCTACACCTTC. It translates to CASSRDRFFNYGYTF.